Listed below are T cell receptor beta chains from one sample, sequenced in a study of neurological immune-mediated disorders. MiXCR, applied by TCRdb to the 5' RACE reads, yields one record per CDR3 protein. The data contain some 57,000 distinct CDR3 sequences, about 3.7% of them singletons. Sequencing used PBMCs. The receptor source for this set is a woman in her sixties or seventies with multiple sclerosis. The CDR3 runs from the conserved cysteine through the conserved F or W. The D gene is left open where the match is weak. Some rows mark clone size as missing; the rest say once, few, many or name a class of expanded clone.

j_call clone_size v_call d_call cdr3_nt cdr3_aa
TRBJ2-1 few TRBV20-1 TRBD2 TGCAGTGCCCGACTAGGACTAGCGGGAGTCGGTGAGCAGTTCTTC CSARLGLAGVGEQFF
TRBJ2-3 many TRBV5-1 TRBD2 TGCGCCAGCAGCTCAACTAGCGGGAGCACAGATACGCAGTATTTT CASSSTSGSTDTQYF
TRBJ2-6 many TRBV6-4 . TGTGCCAGCAGTGAGCGGGGGCACTCTGGGGCCAACGTCCTGACTTTC CASSERGHSGANVLTF
TRBJ1-2 many TRBV29-1 . TGCAGCGTTGTCGGCATCGATGGCTACACCTTC CSVVGIDGYTF
TRBJ2-2 many TRBV2 . TGTGCCAGCAGTCTGGGGCGGGACACCGGGGAGCTGTTTTTT CASSLGRDTGELFF
TRBJ1-2 many TRBV29-1 TRBD1 TGCAGCGTTGAAGGGGACAGCGCTAACTATGGCTACACCTTC CSVEGDSANYGYTF
TRBJ2-4 many TRBV6-5 TRBD1 TGTGCCAGCAGTTCTAACCGGGACAGGAAAAACATTCAGTACTTC CASSSNRDRKNIQYF
TRBJ1-4 few TRBV7-6 . TGTGCCAGCAGCTTAGAGGCGGCCCATGCAACTAATGAAAAACTGTTTTTT CASSLEAAHATNEKLFF
TRBJ2-1 many TRBV7-7 . TGTGCTAGCAGCTTAGTTGCGGGGAAATACAATGAGCAGTTCTTC CASSLVAGKYNEQFF
TRBJ2-7 . TRBV6-1 TRBD2 TGTGCCAGCAGCGCCGCGGGACTAGCGTCGTCCGAGCAGTACTTC CASSAAGLASSEQYF
TRBJ1-1 . TRBV3-1 . TGTGCCAGCAGCCAAGATGGGGGAATCACTGAAGCTTTCTTT CASSQDGGITEAFF
TRBJ2-3 many TRBV12-3/TRBV12-4 TRBD1 TGTGCCAGCAGTTTAGGACAGGGGACGCAGTATTTT CASSLGQGTQYF
TRBJ2-7 many TRBV20-1 TRBD2 TGCAGTGCTAGAGATCCCAGCGGGAGGTCCTACGAGCAGTACTTC CSARDPSGRSYEQYF
TRBJ2-6 many TRBV5-6 . TGTGCCAGCAGCTTAGGGGTCTCTGGGGCCAACGTCCTGACTTTC CASSLGVSGANVLTF
TRBJ2-6 many TRBV15 TRBD2 TGTGCCACCAGCAGGAAAAGACTAGCGGGAGGGCCATCCGGGGCCAACGTCCTGACTTTC CATSRKRLAGGPSGANVLTF
TRBJ1-6 many TRBV6-1 . TGTGCCAGCAGTGCGCTTCTCCTACCCCTCCACTTT CASSALLLPLHF
TRBJ1-5 many TRBV7-8 TRBD1 TGTGCCAGCAGCTTAGCCGGGACAGCCTATAGCAATCAGCCCCAGCATTTT CASSLAGTAYSNQPQHF
TRBJ2-5 many TRBV20-1 . TGCAGTGCTAGAGATCTTTGGGGGAGCAAGACCCAGTACTTC CSARDLWGSKTQYF
TRBJ1-1 many TRBV7-3 . TGTGCCAGCAGCTTGACATCCGGGGTCCCGAACACTGAAGCTTTCTTT CASSLTSGVPNTEAFF
TRBJ1-3 medium-sized TRBV7-2 . TGTGCCAGCAGCAAGGACAGCTCTGGAAACACCATATATTTT CASSKDSSGNTIYF
TRBJ2-1 many TRBV6-5 TRBD2 TGTGCCAGCAGTTATGGACTAGCGGGGGGTCATGAGCAGTTCTTC CASSYGLAGGHEQFF
TRBJ2-7 many TRBV6-5 TRBD1 TGTGCCAGCAGTTACTCGAACAGGGGGCGCGGACCTTCCTACGAGCAGTACTTC CASSYSNRGRGPSYEQYF
TRBJ1-1 many TRBV2 TRBD1 TGTGCCAGTGACAGGGGCACTGAAGCTTTCTTT CASDRGTEAFF
TRBJ2-7 many TRBV7-9 TRBD1 TGTGCCAGCAGCTTAGCGACAGGGGGCCTTGGGGAGCAGTACTTC CASSLATGGLGEQYF
TRBJ2-5 many TRBV28 . TGTGCCAGCCGGGACCGGGGCTGGCGGGATCAAGAGACCCAGTACTTC CASRDRGWRDQETQYF
TRBJ2-4 many TRBV5-8 TRBD2 TGTGCCAGCAGCTTTGGACTAGCGGGAAACATTCAGTACTTC CASSFGLAGNIQYF
TRBJ1-4 many TRBV10-2 . TGCGCCAGCAGCGAAAGGGACCTTGCAACTAATGAAAAACTGTTTTTT CASSERDLATNEKLFF
TRBJ2-7 many TRBV28 . TGTGCCAGCAGTTTGTGGACACAGCCGAGCGACGAGCAGTACTTC CASSLWTQPSDEQYF
TRBJ2-5 . TRBV4-2 . TGTGCCAGCAGCCCCCGGGCTGCAGAGACCCAGTACTTC CASSPRAAETQYF
TRBJ1-2 many TRBV10-3 TRBD1 TGTGCCTCGAATAGGGACAGCAACTATGGCTACACCTTC CASNRDSNYGYTF
TRBJ2-7 few TRBV20-1 . TGCAGTGCTAGGATAGACAGTGGCTCCTACGAGCAGTACTTC CSARIDSGSYEQYF
TRBJ2-1 many TRBV20-1 . TGCAGTGTCTTGGCGGGTTGGAGGGCCCTCGATGAGCAGTTCTTC CSVLAGWRALDEQFF
TRBJ2-7 many TRBV6-2/TRBV6-3 TRBD2 TGTGCCAGCAGGCGACTAGCGGGGACCTACGAGCAGTACTTC CASRRLAGTYEQYF
TRBJ2-7 many TRBV20-1 TRBD2 TGCAGTGCTTCTCCCCCCCAAGGGCTAGCGGGGGGAACAAGGTACTTC CSASPPQGLAGGTRYF
TRBJ2-1 many TRBV27 TRBD1 TGTGCCAGCAGTAACCGACAGGGTCTGGGCAATGAGCAGTTCTTC CASSNRQGLGNEQFF
TRBJ1-1 many TRBV27 . TGTGCCAGCAGTTTGGGGTTAGGGAACACTGAAGCTTTCTTT CASSLGLGNTEAFF
TRBJ2-2 many TRBV5-1 . TGCGCCAGCAGTCAAACAGGCGCGAACACCGGGGAGCTGTTTTTT CASSQTGANTGELFF
TRBJ2-1 many TRBV6-5 TRBD2 TGTGCCAGCAGTTACGGGGCGGGGGGGGCCGATGAGCAGTTCTTC CASSYGAGGADEQFF
TRBJ2-3 many TRBV29-1 TRBD1 TGCAGCGTTCGCAGGGGGATTAGCACAGATACGCAGTATTTT CSVRRGISTDTQYF
TRBJ2-2 many TRBV10-2 . TGCGCCAGTACCGGTTCCCAAGGGACCACCGGGGAGCTGTTTTTT CASTGSQGTTGELFF
TRBJ1-2 many TRBV14 . TGTGCCAGCAGCCAAGACTTGGCAGATGGCTACACCTTC CASSQDLADGYTF